This TCR beta chain appears in the sequencing data of a study of blood T cells in healthy people across ages. Study-wide findings and caveats: Per million T cells, TCR beta diversity dropped roughly linearly as age increased.

CDR3 length: 18 residues. From germline, CDR1 is SGHTA and CDR2 FQGNSA. V lost 3 bases, J lost 3 bases, and 12 bases stayed unmatched. There are a few counts of this clonotype. Its cognate antigen is unknown. PCR was performed a second time for about 7 to 11 cycles using a sample-barcoded 5' primer and a J-beta primer mix. TCRdb analysed the 5' RACE reads with MiXCR anew, one entry per CDR3 protein. Of about 830,000 distinct CDR3 sequences listed, 58% are singletons. The TCR was taken from a man aged 30 to 39 in good health. V usage is TRBV7-2 and J usage is TRBJ2-7, with 12 nucleotides matching TRBD2. Material: blood. The CDR3 nucleotides read TGTGCCAGCAGCTTGGTGTCTAGCGGGGGGGCCCCCGTCTACGAGCAGTACTTC. This sequence encodes CASSLVSSGGAPVYEQYF.